The 5 T cell receptor beta chains below all came from one sample that was sequenced in a study of T-cell reconstitution after alpha-beta-depleted transplantation in children. TCRbeta library construction was performed incorporating unique molecular identifiers. One entry per CDR3 protein, called by TCRdb with MiXCR from the PCR reads. The sample has a few hundred thousand distinct CDR3 sequences, roughly a tenth seen once. This specimen consisted of PBMCs from the stem cell graft donor, obtained from the stem cell graft. These receptors all come from a human donor who donated a stem cell graft to a child with SCID.

This clonotype occurred many times. The chain couples TRBV4-1 to TRBJ1-2; possibly TRBD1 for D (5 bases). V lost 4 bases, J lost 3 bases, and 15 bases lay in between. The CDR3 loop spans 15 amino acids. Germline loops: CDR1 MGHRA, CDR2 YSYEKL. The CDR3, as DNA: TGCGCCAGCAGCCCACCCGGGACTTCGGACTATGGCTACACCTTC. This codes for CASSPPGTSDYGYTF.

This clonotype was detected many times. J is TRBJ2-7 and V is TRBV5-1; TRBD2 agrees at 8 bases. Losses at the gene ends were 0 bases for V and 3 bases for J; bases not matched to a gene: 8. Germline V gene sequence: CDR1 SGHRS, CDR2 YFSETQ. The CDR3 is 16 amino acids. The DNA for the CDR3 is TGCGCCAGCAGCTTGGCCCCGGGGGGGCCCAACTACGAGCAGTACTTC. Amino acid sequence: CASSLAPGGPNYEQYF.

This clonotype has ten or more counts. The DNA of the CDR3 is TGCGCCAGCAGCTGGGGACATGGGGATAGCAATCAGCCCCAGCATTTT. Protein sequence: CASSWGHGDSNQPQHF. V is TRBV5-1 and J is TRBJ1-5, with D possibly matching TRBD1 (6 bases). The CDR3 is 16 amino acids. V was pared by 3 bases and J by 0 bases, with 13 bases between. From germline, CDR1 is SGHRS and CDR2 YFSETQ.

This clonotype has just a few counts. The V and J genes are TRBV4-1 and TRBJ2-7; no definite D call. Germline V gene data show CDR1 as MGHRA and CDR2 as YSYEKL. V was cut by 0 bases and J by 0 bases, with 6 bases left in between. The CDR3 sequence is 14 residues long. The CDR3 reads CASSQEESSYEQYF. CDR3 DNA sequence: TGCGCCAGCAGCCAAGAAGAGAGCTCCTACGAGCAGTACTTC.

This clonotype was counted ten times or more. The genes are TRBV6-4 and TRBJ1-5, with unresolved D. CDR1 is MRHNA and CDR2 is SNTAGT in the germline V gene. Trimming stripped 4 bases from V and 3 bases from J, with 7 bases between. The CDR3 loop spans 13 amino acids. In DNA form, the CDR3 reads TGTGCCAGCAGTGCTGTGTTCAATCAGCCCCAGCATTTT. Translating gives CASSAVFNQPQHF.